These 22 T cell receptor beta chains share one sample of origin, sequenced in a study of somatic mutations in cytotoxic T cells in rheumatoid arthritis. Clones were read by immunoSEQ multiplex PCR, and TCRdb kept only the in-frame ones, dropping some. The profile shows about 18,000 clones, 73% of them singletons. Sequenced material: CD8+ T cells sorted from blood. The receptors derive from a woman aged 55-70 years in good health.

The chain carries TRBV2 and TRBJ2-7; TRBD1 or TRBD2 may be the D gene (6 bases each). The germline V gene encodes CDR1 SNHLY and CDR2 FYNNEI. The CDR3 loop spans 12 amino acids. Trimming took 6 bases from V and 11 from J, leaving 17 bases between them. In DNA form, the CDR3 reads TGTGCCAGCAGCGGGGGCCTCCCGCGCGAGTACTTC. This encodes CASSGGLPREYF.

The chain employs TRBV14 and TRBJ1-1; D not certain. Germline V gene sequence: CDR1 SGHDN, CDR2 FVKESK. V gave up 0 bases and J gave up 7 bases, with 12 bases separating them. CDR3 length equals 14 residues. The CDR3, as DNA: TGTGCCAGCAGCCAAGAGGCAGGCACAATTGAAGCTTTCTTT. It encodes CASSQEAGTIEAFF.

This chain uses TRBV10-2 with TRBJ1-4; D remains ambiguous. The germline V gene has CDR1 WSHSY and CDR2 SAAADI. CDR3 length: 11 amino acids. V shed 3 bases and J shed 13 bases, with 9 bases lying between them. This chain's CDR3 is CASSDGWGLFF. Written as DNA, the CDR3 is TGCGCCAGCAGTGACGGATGGGGACTGTTTTTT.

This rearrangement joins TRBV27 to TRBJ2-7; perhaps D is TRBD1 or TRBD2 (6 bases each). The CDR3 is made up of 13 amino acids. V lost 3 bases and J 4 bases, leaving 10 bases between the germline ends. The germline CDR1 and CDR2 sequences are MNHEY and SMNVEV (reference sequence). DNA for the CDR3: TGTGCCAGCAGTTTCGGGGGCGGTTACGAGCAGTACTTC. It yields the protein CASSFGGGYEQYF.

The chain recombines TRBV4-1 with TRBJ1-1; a weak D match, TRBD1 (5 bases). V was trimmed by 1 base and J by 1 base, leaving 7 bases between them. CDR1 and CDR2 from the germline V gene are MGHRA and YSYEKL. This CDR3 is 14 amino acids long. CDR3 amino acids: CASSQAGQNTEAFF. The CDR3 DNA sequence: TGCGCCAGCAGCCAAGCGGGGCAGAACACTGAAGCTTTCTTT.

This clone appeared a single time. The genes are TRBV27 and TRBJ2-1; the D gene could be TRBD1 or TRBD2 (6 bases each). This CDR3 has 15 residues. V dropped 6 bases and J dropped 0 bases, with 12 bases sitting between them. CDR1 MNHEY and CDR2 SMNVEV come from the germline V gene (reference sequence). The CDR3 region has the DNA TGTGCCAGCAGAGGGGGGCATAGCTCCTACAATGAGCAGTTCTTC. Residues: CASRGGHSSYNEQFF.

The chain joins TRBV18 to TRBJ2-7, with D tentatively TRBD1 or TRBD2 (5 bases each). V lost 6 bases, J lost 6 bases, and 15 bases lay in between. The germline CDR1 and CDR2 sequences are KGHSH and LQKENI. CDR3 size: 13 residues. Written as DNA, the CDR3 is TGTGCCAGCTCCCTCGAGAGGGACGGCGAGCAGTACTTC. Protein: CASSLERDGEQYF.

The gene calls are TRBV9 and TRBJ1-1; 7 nucleotides agree with TRBD1. CDR3 length: 13 amino acids. J gave up 1 base and V 4 bases, and 1 base lay outside the gene matches. The germline gives CDR1 SGDLS, CDR2 YYNGEE. Written as DNA, the CDR3 is TGTGCCAGCAGCCCAGGGGGGAACACTGAAGCTTTCTTT. It codes for CASSPGGNTEAFF.

This clone was seen a few times. The chain employs TRBV27 and TRBJ1-2; possible D gene TRBD1, 5 bases. The CDR3 consists of 14 residues. Trimming shortened V by 2 bases and J by 3 bases, and 10 bases separated the two germline ends. CDR1 MNHEY and CDR2 SMNVEV come from the germline V gene (reference sequence). The CDR3 is CASSLQGADYGYTF. The CDR3, as DNA: TGTGCCAGCAGTTTACAAGGGGCCGACTATGGCTACACCTTC.

The chain links TRBV5-6 to TRBJ2-1; D gene unclear. Germline values: CDR1 SGHDT, CDR2 YYEEEE. The V end was cut by 0 bases, the J end by 7 bases, with 2 bases between. This CDR3 is 11 amino acids long. The CDR3 region is CASSLGNEQFF. CDR3 sequence (DNA): TGTGCCAGCAGCTTGGGAAATGAGCAGTTCTTC.

The V call is TRBV27, the J call TRBJ1-1; D unclear. The germline CDR1 and CDR2 sequences are MNHEY and SMNVEV (reference sequence). The CDR3 has 11 residues. Trimming took 6 bases from V and 7 from J, leaving 9 bases between them. The CDR3 region is CASRMGLEAFF. The CDR3 nucleotides read TGTGCCAGCAGGATGGGCCTTGAAGCTTTCTTT.

This chain links TRBV6-4 with TRBJ2-3, with D unresolved. This CDR3 comprises 13 residues. Trimming removed 6 bases from V and 2 bases from J, with 9 bases in between. CDR1 is MRHNA, CDR2 SNTAGT, per germline. The CDR3: CASSGETTDTQYF. The CDR3 DNA sequence: TGTGCCAGCAGCGGAGAGACCACAGATACGCAGTATTTT.

The chain is built from TRBV6-1 and TRBJ2-1; 15 bases agree with TRBD2. Per the germline V gene, CDR1 is MNHNS and CDR2 is SASEGT. CDR3 length: 19 residues. V was clipped by 2 bases and J by 4 bases; unmatched bases: 9. In nucleotides, the CDR3 is TGTGCCAGCAGTGAAAAGTTAGTCGGGACTAGCGGGAGGTACAATGAGCAGTTCTTC. Protein product: CASSEKLVGTSGRYNEQFF.

V is TRBV9 and J is TRBJ2-7; possible D gene TRBD2, 6 bases. Germline loops: CDR1 SGDLS, CDR2 YYNGEE. The V end was cut by 0 bases, the J end by 1 base, with 11 bases between. The length of the CDR3 is 15 residues. CDR3 coding DNA: TGTGCCAGCAGCGTAGGCGGGACTGGTTCCTACGAGCAGTACTTC. The encoded protein is CASSVGGTGSYEQYF.

This chain links TRBV7-9 with TRBJ2-7; 7 positions match TRBD1. Per germline, CDR1 SEHNR and CDR2 FQNEAQ (reference sequence). V gave up 3 bases and J gave up 1 base; unmatched junction bases: 3. The CDR3 extends over 14 amino acids. The CDR3 sequence: CASSFSGGSYEQYF. The CDR3 DNA reads TGTGCCAGCAGCTTCTCAGGGGGTTCCTACGAGCAGTACTTC.

This clone showed up just once. The rearrangement links TRBV27 to TRBJ2-1, with a weak D call TRBD2 (6 bases). The CDR3 totals 14 residues. CDR1 and CDR2 (germline): MNHEY, SMNVEV (reference sequence). V dropped 7 bases and J dropped 0 bases, with 10 bases sitting between them. The DNA for the CDR3 is TGTGCCAGCAACCCCGGGGGCTCCTACAATGAGCAGTTCTTC. This translates into CASNPGGSYNEQFF.

The chain employs TRBV2 and TRBJ2-5; D perhaps matches TRBD2 (5 bases). The J call is uncertain, as TRBJ2-7 better fits the DNA end. CDR1 and CDR2 (germline): SNHLY, FYNNEI. The CDR3 consists of 13 residues. In DNA form, the CDR3 reads TGTGCCAGCAGTCTAGCCCTTTCGTACGAGCAGTACTTC. Protein sequence: CASSLALSYEQYF.

The V and J genes are TRBV7-6 and TRBJ1-1, with D possibly being TRBD1 (6 bases). This CDR3 contains 15 residues. The V end was cut by 0 bases, the J end by 5 bases, with 13 bases between. Germline CDR1 reads SGHVS; CDR2 reads FNYEAQ. CDR3 sequence (DNA): TGTGCCAGCAGCTTAGCCAGGATAGGGGGTACTGAAGCTTTCTTT. Its translation: CASSLARIGGTEAFF.

The V and J genes are TRBV5-4 and TRBJ1-5; D not resolved. The V end was cut by 1 base, the J end by 0 bases, with 14 bases between. The CDR3 consists of 17 residues. Germline V gene lookup returns CDR1 SGHNT and CDR2 YYREEE (reference sequence). The CDR3 loop is CASSLKVGGNSNQPQHF. The CDR3 nucleotides are TGTGCCAGCAGCTTGAAGGTCGGAGGGAATAGCAATCAGCCCCAGCATTTT.

This clone has only a few counts. The chain combines TRBV7-9 with TRBJ2-1; tentatively, D is TRBD2 (6 bases). Germline V lookup: CDR1 SEHNR, CDR2 FQNEAQ (reference sequence). This CDR3 contains 16 residues. V was trimmed by 2 bases and J by 6 bases, leaving 17 bases between them. Here the CDR3 reads CASSLSAGPDINEQFF. CDR3 DNA sequence: TGTGCCAGCAGCTTATCGGCGGGACCCGATATCAATGAGCAGTTCTTC.

The genes are TRBV6-6 and TRBJ1-1; no clear D gene. Germline assignment: CDR1 MNHNY and CDR2 SVGAGI (reference sequence). This CDR3 has 15 residues. V was clipped by 6 bases and J by 1 base, with 15 bases between them. CDR3 sequence (DNA): TGTGCCAGCAGCCTGTCGTTCGGCGCGAACACTGAAGCTTTCTTT. Amino acid sequence: CASSLSFGANTEAFF.

The rearrangement uses TRBV5-1 and TRBJ1-1, with TRBD1 as a possible D gene (6 bases). Germline lookup yields CDR1 SGHRS and CDR2 YFSETQ. V gave up 2 bases and J gave up 5 bases, with 19 bases separating them. The CDR3 loop spans 16 amino acids. As DNA, the CDR3 is TGCGCCAGCAGCTTTTGGGAAGGGGGGGGGGAAACTGAAGCTTTCTTT. It translates to CASSFWEGGGETEAFF.